A single sample gave rise to the 15 T cell receptor beta chains below, sequenced in a study of naive and memory T cell subsets. A UMI-containing oligonucleotide was joined by 3' ligation to the TCR cDNA template. Amplification of ligated cDNA took four PCR rounds with SP2 and nested alpha and beta constant primers. TCRdb reprocessed the UMI-ligation and nested PCR reads via MiXCR and lists one record per CDR3 protein. The repertoire has about 26,000 distinct CDR3 sequences, 4% to 6.5% of them found once; the top ten carry 7% to 8%. Sequenced input: blood. The receptors shown here come from an adult in good health.

This clonotype was counted ten times or more. The rearrangement uses TRBV7-2 and TRBJ2-7; 10 bases map to TRBD2. CDR3 length: 16 amino acids. CDR1 and CDR2 (germline): SGHTA, FQGNSA. V shed 5 bases, J shed 4 bases, and the junction held 11 bases outside the gene matches. The CDR3 sequence: CASSPLAGVRLYEQYF. CDR3 coding DNA: TGTGCCAGCAGCCCCCTAGCGGGAGTCCGTTTATACGAGCAGTACTTC.

The sample holds many counts of this clonotype. The rearrangement uses TRBV4-2 and TRBJ1-6; D not resolved. Germline V gives CDR1 LGHNA, CDR2 YNFKEQ. The CDR3 runs 14 residues. V shed 1 base and J shed 5 bases, with 6 bases lying between them. CDR3 sequence (DNA): TGTGCCAGCAGCCAAGGGTCCCATAATTCACCCCTCCACTTT. Its protein product is CASSQGSHNSPLHF.

Many counts were recorded for this clonotype. The genes are TRBV29-1 and TRBJ2-1, with TRBD2 identical over 13 bases. The CDR3 consists of 16 residues. The ends lost 4 bases at V and 7 bases at J; junction bases unmatched: 10. Germline loops: CDR1 SQVTM, CDR2 ANQGSEA. CDR3 amino acids: CSVVTGLAGVYNEQFF. The CDR3 DNA reads as TGCAGCGTTGTTACCGGACTAGCGGGAGTTTATAATGAGCAGTTCTTC.

This clonotype was found a few times. The chain joins TRBV6-5 to TRBJ2-1, with 10 bases that match TRBD2. J was trimmed by 7 bases and V by 0 bases; bases with no gene match: 9. The germline gives CDR1 MNHEY, CDR2 SVGAGI. This CDR3 is 17 amino acids long. CDR3 in amino acids: CASSYSRLAGRGNEQFF. The CDR3 coding sequence is TGTGCCAGCAGTTACTCGAGACTAGCGGGTAGGGGGAATGAGCAGTTCTTC.

This clonotype was seen repeatedly, ten times or more. The chain is built from TRBV6-5 and TRBJ1-2, with D unresolved. From germline, CDR1 is MNHEY and CDR2 SVGAGI. The CDR3 is made up of 13 amino acids. The CDR3 loop reads CAPGVANNYGYTF. The CDR3 bases are TGTGCTCCGGGTGTGGCTAATAACTATGGCTACACCTTC.

Many counts were recorded for this clonotype. CDR3 sequence: CATSSSRQGTNEKLFF. In nucleotides, the CDR3 is TGTGCCACCAGCTCGTCCCGACAGGGAACTAATGAAAAACTGTTTTTT. The chain joins TRBV15 to TRBJ1-4; 7 bases are a match to TRBD1. Germline lookup yields CDR1 LNHNV and CDR2 YYDKDF (reference sequence). Trimming removed 5 bases from V and 1 base from J; junction bases left unmatched: 7. The CDR3 loop spans 16 amino acids.

In its sample, this clonotype was seen a few times. The genes are TRBV28 and TRBJ2-3, with 9 bases identical to TRBD1. V lost 6 bases to trimming and J lost 6 bases; unmatched junction nucleotides: 10. The V gene's germline CDR1 is MDHEN and CDR2 SYDVKM. CDR3 length: 15 residues. The CDR3 region is CASSSPGTGSDTQYF. Here the CDR3 DNA reads TGTGCCAGCAGCTCCCCGGGGACAGGGTCCGATACGCAGTATTTT.

This clonotype came up many times. The chain couples TRBV7-3 to TRBJ2-5; D tentatively reads TRBD1 or TRBD2 (5 bases each). The V and J ends lost 1 base and 3 bases respectively, with 15 bases between them. The germline V gene has CDR1 SGHTA and CDR2 FQGTGA. The CDR3 extends over 16 amino acids. CDR3 amino acids: CASSLNGGGSEETQYF. The CDR3 DNA reads TGTGCCAGCAGCTTAAATGGTGGGGGTAGCGAAGAGACCCAGTACTTC.

The table lists this clonotype with many counts. In DNA, the CDR3 is TGTGCCAGCAGCGCCACAGAAAGCTCCTACAATGAGCAGTTCTTC. Translation gives CASSATESSYNEQFF. The J gene is TRBJ2-1, the V gene TRBV7-8; D is uncertain. The CDR3 consists of 15 residues. Germline values: CDR1 SGHVS, CDR2 FQNEAQ. V was pared by 5 bases and J by 0 bases, with 11 bases between.

This clonotype has only a few counts. J is TRBJ2-2 and V is TRBV29-1; weak D call: TRBD1 (5 bases). CDR3 size: 14 residues. Germline loops: CDR1 SQVTM, CDR2 ANQGSEA. Trimming removed 4 bases at V and 0 bases at J, with 9 bases between. CDR3 in amino acids: CSVGQLTNTGELFF. Here the CDR3 DNA reads TGCAGCGTTGGACAGCTCACGAACACCGGGGAGCTGTTTTTT.

In regard to this clonotype: A much larger clone is a single base away; this may be a read error. J is TRBJ2-5 and V is TRBV7-8, with D perhaps TRBD1 or TRBD2 (5 bases each). V was pared by 3 bases and J by 0 bases, with 8 bases between. The CDR3 spans 14 residues. Germline V lookup: CDR1 SGHVS, CDR2 FQNEAQ. Written as DNA, the CDR3 is TGTGCCAGCAGCTTGGGACCGGACCAAGAGACCCAGTACTTC. It codes for CASSLGPDQETQYF.

This clonotype was picked up many times. The CDR3 nucleotides read TGTGCCAGCAGCTTAGGGGGCTTCTACAATGAGCAGTTCTTC. This gives the protein CASSLGGFYNEQFF. The V call is TRBV7-2, the J call TRBJ2-1, with a weak D call TRBD1 (5 bases). CDR1 and CDR2 from the germline V gene are SGHTA and FQGNSA. This CDR3 contains 14 residues. Trimming cost V 1 base and J 3 bases, with 7 bases left between them.

This clonotype occurred many times. The rearrangement uses TRBV6-2 or TRBV6-3 and TRBJ2-1; TRBD1 aligns across 10 bases. Trimming cost V 6 bases and J 6 bases; bases outside gene matches: 8. CDR1 MNHEY and CDR2 SVGEGT come from the germline V gene. The CDR3 sequence is 15 residues long. CDR3 region: CASRRMTGGLNEQFF. The CDR3 DNA sequence: TGTGCCAGCAGGAGGATGACAGGGGGCCTCAATGAGCAGTTCTTC.

The sample holds many counts of this clonotype. This chain links TRBV28 with TRBJ1-4; TRBD1 is a possible D gene (6 bases). V shed 7 bases and J shed 4 bases, with 19 bases lying between them. CDR1 is MDHEN, CDR2 SYDVKM, per germline. CDR3 length: 16 amino acids. The CDR3 is CASTSNRQGFNEKLFF. The CDR3 coding sequence is TGTGCCAGCACCTCCAACAGGCAGGGGTTTAATGAAAAACTGTTTTTT.

This clonotype was counted many times. The V call is TRBV6-5, the J call TRBJ2-7; possibly TRBD2 for D (6 bases). V lost 6 bases and J lost 3, with 21 bases in between. From germline, CDR1 is MNHEY and CDR2 SVGAGI. The CDR3 has 16 amino acids. The CDR3 protein is CASSPAGRGTFYEQYF. DNA of the CDR3: TGTGCCAGCAGCCCCGCCGGGCGCGGGACCTTCTACGAGCAGTACTTC.